A selection of T cell receptor beta chains follows, all from one sample in a study of T cell responses to AZD1222 COVID-19 vaccine. Clones were read by immunoSEQ multiplex PCR, and TCRdb kept only the in-frame ones, dropping some. The top ten clones hold approximately 4.8% of a sample with over 120,000 clones, roughly 92% of them seen once. The sample consisted of peripheral blood, taken on day 0 of AZD1222 vaccination. Receptors originate from an adult in good health. Both conserved end residues are part of each CDR3. D genes are given only for firm matches. Size is omitted from some rows. Given values are once, few, many or a class for expanded clones.

TRBD1	TRBV5-1	TRBJ1-2	NA	TGCGCCAGCAGAATGGCGTATACAGGGGCCAGAGGCTACACCTTC	CASRMAYTGARGYTF
NA	TRBV6-5	TRBJ2-4	NA	TGTGCCAGCAGTTACTCTGGGCCTCCAGCCAAAAACATTCAGTACTTC	CASSYSGPPAKNIQYF
TRBD2	TRBV6-4	TRBJ2-2	NA	TGTGCCAGCAGACTAGCGGGGGACACCGGGGAGCTGTTTTTT	CASRLAGDTGELFF
NA	TRBV4-1	TRBJ1-5	NA	TGCGCCAGCAGCCAACAGGGCAATCAGCCCCAGCATTTT	CASSQQGNQPQHF
TRBD2	TRBV9	TRBJ2-2	NA	TGTGCCAGCAGCGTAGTTCCGGCTAGCGGTTTGCTGTTTTTT	CASSVVPASGLLFF
TRBD2	TRBV19	TRBJ2-1	NA	TGTGCCAGTAGTATCTCTCGAAGCGGGAGAGGCAATGAGCAGTTCTTC	CASSISRSGRGNEQFF
NA	TRBV7-2	TRBJ2-5	NA	TGTGCCAGCAGCTTCGGAGGGCGGGAGACCCAGTACTTC	CASSFGGRETQYF
NA	TRBV29-1	TRBJ1-1	NA	TGCAGCGCAACTCCAGGGAACACTGAAGCTTTCTTT	CSATPGNTEAFF
NA	TRBV28	TRBJ2-7	few	TGTGCCAGCAGCAGACTAGGCTACGAGCAGTACTTC	CASSRLGYEQYF
NA	TRBV12-3/TRBV12-4	TRBJ2-5	NA	TGTGCCAGCAGTTTAGGACGTGAGACCCAGTACTTC	CASSLGRETQYF
NA	TRBV28	TRBJ1-1	NA	TGTGCCAGCAGTTCTCCGGGGGAGCTAAGAAGGGCTTTCTTT	CASSSPGELRRAFF
NA	TRBV28	TRBJ1-1	NA	TGTGCCAGCAGTCCCAGGGCCCCGGACACTGAAGCTTTCTTT	CASSPRAPDTEAFF
NA	TRBV5-1	TRBJ2-6	NA	TGCGCCAGCAGCACCCAGGGTATTGGGGCCAACGTCCTGACTTTC	CASSTQGIGANVLTF
NA	TRBV11-2	TRBJ1-6	NA	TGTGCCAGCAGCTTAGTCCATCTGGGGAATTCACCCCTCCACTTT	CASSLVHLGNSPLHF
NA	TRBV27	TRBJ2-7	NA	TGTGCCAGCAGTTCATATTTGGAGCAGTACTTC	CASSSYLEQYF
NA	TRBV11-2	TRBJ2-7	NA	TGTGCCAGCAGCCCACAGCGATTCGGCGAGCAGTACTTC	CASSPQRFGEQYF
TRBD1	TRBV27	TRBJ1-1	NA	TGTGCCAGCAGCTCACTGACAGGGGGCTTGAACACTGAAGCTTTCTTT	CASSSLTGGLNTEAFF
NA	TRBV12-3/TRBV12-4	TRBJ2-7	NA	TGTGCCAGCAGTCCCACAGGGCCCTACGAGCAGTACTTC	CASSPTGPYEQYF
TRBD1	TRBV6-5	TRBJ2-3	NA	TGTGCCAGCAGGGACAGGGGTTACAGCACAGATACGCAGTATTTT	CASRDRGYSTDTQYF
NA	TRBV5-1	TRBJ1-1	once	TGCGCCAGCAGCGGCCCCAAACAGGCGGTGAACACTGAAGCTTTCTTT	CASSGPKQAVNTEAFF
NA	TRBV6-5	TRBJ2-7	NA	TGTGCCAGCAGTTCCGCAGCGCCAACTAGCTGGTACGAGCAGTACTTC	CASSSAAPTSWYEQYF
NA	TRBV15	TRBJ2-7	NA	TGTGCCACCAGCAGAGATAAGGGGTCAATCTACGAGCAGTACTTC	CATSRDKGSIYEQYF
NA	TRBV6-1	TRBJ2-7	NA	TGTGCCAGCAGTGACAGGGCCTACGAGCAGTACTTC	CASSDRAYEQYF
NA	TRBV10-3	TRBJ1-5	NA	TGTGCCATCAGTGAGGTCCCCGGACAGATCAATCAGCCCCAGCATTTT	CAISEVPGQINQPQHF
NA	TRBV28	TRBJ1-5	NA	TGTGCCAGCAGTGTACAGGGTTGGAGCAATCAGCCCCAGCATTTT	CASSVQGWSNQPQHF
NA	TRBV28	TRBJ2-7	NA	TGTGCCAGCAGTCCCGGACAGCCTGTCAACTACGAGCAGTACTTC	CASSPGQPVNYEQYF
NA	TRBV2	TRBJ2-2	NA	TGTGCCAGCAGTTTCAGGGAGTCGAACACCGGGGAGCTGTTTTTT	CASSFRESNTGELFF
TRBD1	TRBV7-8	TRBJ2-5	NA	TGTGCCAGCAGCTTGGGACAGGGGGTGGGAGAGACCCAGTACTTC	CASSLGQGVGETQYF
NA	TRBV23-1	TRBJ2-7	once	TGCGCCAGCCCCTCGAACAGATACTACGAGCAGTACTTC	CASPSNRYYEQYF
TRBD1	TRBV2	TRBJ1-2	NA	TGTGCCAGCAGTGACCCGACAGGGGCCGGCTACACCTTC	CASSDPTGAGYTF
NA	TRBV18	TRBJ1-4	NA	TGTGCCAGCTCACCACTTGTGTCAACTAATGAAAAACTGTTTTTT	CASSPLVSTNEKLFF